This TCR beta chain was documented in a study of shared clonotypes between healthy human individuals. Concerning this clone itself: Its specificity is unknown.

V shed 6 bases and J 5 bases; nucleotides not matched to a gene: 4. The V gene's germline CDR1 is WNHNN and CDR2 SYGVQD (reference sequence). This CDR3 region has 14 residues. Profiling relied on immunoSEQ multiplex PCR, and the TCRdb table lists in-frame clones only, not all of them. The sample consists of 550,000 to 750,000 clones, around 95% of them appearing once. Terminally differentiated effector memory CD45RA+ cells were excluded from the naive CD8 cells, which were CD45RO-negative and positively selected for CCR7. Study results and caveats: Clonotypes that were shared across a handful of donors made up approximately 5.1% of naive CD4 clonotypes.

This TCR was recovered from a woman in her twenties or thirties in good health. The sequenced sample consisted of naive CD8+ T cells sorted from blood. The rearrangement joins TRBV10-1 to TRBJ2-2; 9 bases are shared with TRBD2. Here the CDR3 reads CASRASGETGELFF. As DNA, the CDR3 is TGCGCCAGCAGGGCTAGCGGGGAGACCGGGGAGCTGTTTTTT.